This TCR beta chain was sequenced for a study of cytomegalovirus exposure and HLA in healthy donors. Study-wide findings and caveats: Most CMV-associated TCR beta chains appeared HLA-restricted in a later analysis. TCR beta V- and J-gene trimming, according to a later analysis, was linked to a missense DCLRE1C variant.

There are 13 residues in the CDR3. In germline, CDR1 is MDHEN, CDR2 SYDVKM. The V gene end was trimmed by 2 bases and the J gene end by 7 bases; junction bases not matched to a gene: 4. The study ran its PCR with 60 Vbeta and 13 Jbeta primers. Assay: immunoSEQ multiplex PCR; the TCRdb copy retains only in-frame clones and omits some. The repertoire consists of roughly 120,000 clones, with about 84% occurring once and the leading ten covering approximately 3.9%. About this clone itself: Its antigen is still unknown.

The TCR was taken from a man aged 35 to 55 in good health and CMV-seronegative. The sample taken for sequencing was PBMCs. This chain joins TRBV28 and TRBJ1-2, with TRBD1 identical over 7 bases. The CDR3 sequence is CASSLEGARGYTF. The CDR3 nucleotides read TGTGCCAGCAGTTTAGAGGGGGCGCGTGGCTACACCTTC.